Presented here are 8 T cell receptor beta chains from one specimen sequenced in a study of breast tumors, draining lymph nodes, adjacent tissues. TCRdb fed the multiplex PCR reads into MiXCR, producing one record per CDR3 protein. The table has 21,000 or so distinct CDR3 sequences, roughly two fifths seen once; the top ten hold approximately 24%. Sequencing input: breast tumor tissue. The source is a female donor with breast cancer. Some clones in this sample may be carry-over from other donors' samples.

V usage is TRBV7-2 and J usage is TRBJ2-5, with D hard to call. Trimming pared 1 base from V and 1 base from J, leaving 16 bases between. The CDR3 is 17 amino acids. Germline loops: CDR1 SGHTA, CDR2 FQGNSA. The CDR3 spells CASSLGAQPTFQETQYF. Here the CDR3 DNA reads TGTGCCAGCAGCTTAGGGGCCCAACCGACTTTCCAAGAGACCCAGTACTTC.

CDR3 DNA sequence: TGTGCCAGCAGTTTGGGGACCAGGGACCTCCACTTT. It yields the protein CASSLGTRDLHF. This chain connects TRBV12-5 to TRBJ1-6; maybe TRBD1 (5 bases). The germline V gene encodes CDR1 LGHNT and CDR2 FRNRAP. The CDR3 consists of 12 residues. Using reference TRBV12-5 and TRBJ1-6 for the parts outside the CDR3, the full variable domain is DARVTQTPRHKVTEMGQEVTMRCQPILGHNTVFWYRQTMMQGLELLAYFRNRAPLDDSGMPKDRFSAEMPDATLATLKIQPSEPRDSAVYFCASSLGTRDLHFGNGTRLTVT.

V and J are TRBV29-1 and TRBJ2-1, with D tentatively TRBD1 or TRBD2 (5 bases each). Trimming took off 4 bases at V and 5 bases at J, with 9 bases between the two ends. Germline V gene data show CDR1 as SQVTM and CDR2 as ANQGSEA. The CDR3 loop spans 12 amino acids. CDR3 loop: CSVVGTHNEQFF. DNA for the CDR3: TGCAGCGTTGTGGGGACCCACAATGAGCAGTTCTTC.

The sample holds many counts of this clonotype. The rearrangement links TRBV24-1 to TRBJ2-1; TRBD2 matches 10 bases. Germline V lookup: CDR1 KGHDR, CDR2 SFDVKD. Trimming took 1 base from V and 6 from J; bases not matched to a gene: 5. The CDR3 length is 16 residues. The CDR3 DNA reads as TGTGCCACCAGTGATTTAAAGCGGGGGGGCCGCAATGAGCAGTTCTTC. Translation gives CATSDLKRGGRNEQFF.

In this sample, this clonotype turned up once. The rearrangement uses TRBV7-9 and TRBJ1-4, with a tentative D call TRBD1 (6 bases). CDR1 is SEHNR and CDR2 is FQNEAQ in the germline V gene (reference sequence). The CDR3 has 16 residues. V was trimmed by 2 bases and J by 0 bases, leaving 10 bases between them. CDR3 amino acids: CASSLWGAATNEKLFF. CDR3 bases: TGTGCCAGCAGCTTATGGGGGGCCGCAACTAATGAAAAACTGTTTTTT.

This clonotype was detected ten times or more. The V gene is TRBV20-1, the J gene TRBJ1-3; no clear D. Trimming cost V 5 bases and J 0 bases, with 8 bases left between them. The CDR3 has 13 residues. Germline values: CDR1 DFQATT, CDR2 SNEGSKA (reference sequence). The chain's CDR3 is CSAEPYSGNTIYF. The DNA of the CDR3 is TGCAGTGCTGAGCCTTACTCTGGAAACACCATATATTTT.

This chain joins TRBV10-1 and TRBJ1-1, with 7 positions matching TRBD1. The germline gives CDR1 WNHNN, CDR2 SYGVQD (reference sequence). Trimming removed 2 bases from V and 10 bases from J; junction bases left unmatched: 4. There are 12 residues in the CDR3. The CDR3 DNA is TGCGCCAGCAGTGAGGCAGGGGGTAGAGCTTTCTTT. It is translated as CASSEAGGRAFF.

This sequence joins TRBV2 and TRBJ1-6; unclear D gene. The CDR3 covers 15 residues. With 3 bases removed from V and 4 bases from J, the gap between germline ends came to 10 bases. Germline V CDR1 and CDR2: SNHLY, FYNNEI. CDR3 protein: CASSEWLTYNSPLHF. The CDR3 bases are TGTGCCAGCAGTGAGTGGCTCACTTATAATTCACCCCTCCACTTT.